Listed here are 23 T cell receptor beta chains from one sample, sequenced in a study of neurological immune-mediated disorders. A single record per CDR3 protein comes from TCRdb applying MiXCR to the 5' RACE reads. Among about 46,000 distinct CDR3 sequences listed, about 1.8% were seen once. Specimen: PBMCs. All receptors derive from a middle-aged woman with multiple sclerosis.

This clonotype was recorded many times. The CDR3 DNA reads TGTGCCACCAGTGATTCCTGGACGGAAGAGACCCAGTACTTC. It yields the protein CATSDSWTEETQYF. This chain connects TRBV24-1 to TRBJ2-5; no definite D call. Germline-derived CDR1 and CDR2 are KGHDR and SFDVKD. Trimming took 2 bases from V and 3 from J, leaving 9 bases between them. The CDR3 runs to 14 residues.

This clonotype came up many times. V is TRBV12-3 or TRBV12-4 and J is TRBJ1-5; D unresolved. V was shortened by 6 bases and J by 7 bases, with 10 bases between the two germline ends. This CDR3 has 12 amino acids. The CDR3 here is CASSPNLQPQHF. CDR3 bases: TGTGCCAGCAGCCCCAACCTCCAGCCCCAGCATTTT.

The chain uses TRBV20-1 and TRBJ1-1, with no clear D. This CDR3 has 16 amino acids. V lost 2 bases to trimming and J lost 1 base, with 17 bases between them. The germline CDR1 and CDR2 sequences are DFQATT and SNEGSKA (reference sequence). As DNA, the CDR3 is TGCAGTGCTAGACTCACCCTCGGGGTGGGGAACACTGAAGCTTTCTTT. It yields the protein CSARLTLGVGNTEAFF.

This clonotype was counted many times. The chain links TRBV7-3 to TRBJ1-1; TRBD1 is a possible D gene (6 bases). Trimming stripped 4 bases from V and 2 bases from J, with 8 bases between. The CDR3 runs 13 residues. The germline V gene has CDR1 SGHTA and CDR2 FQGTGA. The CDR3 loop is CASSWTANTEAFF. The DNA for the CDR3 is TGTGCCAGCAGCTGGACAGCAAACACTGAAGCTTTCTTT.

This clonotype was found many times. The rearrangement joins TRBV12-3 or TRBV12-4 to TRBJ2-5; TRBD2 is a possible D gene (6 bases). The CDR3 has 13 residues. The V end was cut by 6 bases, the J end by 4 bases, with 12 bases between. CDR3 nucleotides: TGTGCCAGCAGCCCCGGGAGAAGAGAGACCCAGTACTTC. It yields the protein CASSPGRRETQYF.

This clonotype was counted many times. This chain uses TRBV12-3 or TRBV12-4 with TRBJ1-5, with 7 bases aligning to TRBD1. J was trimmed by 7 bases and V by 6 bases; bases with no gene match: 3. The CDR3 is 12 residues long. CDR3 nucleotides: TGTGCCAGCAGCCCGGGACAGCAGCCCCAGCATTTT. This sequence encodes CASSPGQQPQHF.

This clonotype appeared many times. This chain joins TRBV24-1 and TRBJ1-1; no reliable D call. The V end lost 1 base, the J end lost 1 base, and 3 bases lay between the germline ends. The length of the CDR3 is 13 residues. CDR1 is KGHDR and CDR2 is SFDVKD in the germline V gene. CDR3 DNA sequence: TGTGCCACCAGTGATTTTCCGAACACTGAAGCTTTCTTT. Translation: CATSDFPNTEAFF.

This clonotype was recorded many times. The rearrangement links TRBV20-1 to TRBJ2-1; the D gene could be TRBD1 or TRBD2 (5 bases each). The V end lost 5 bases, the J end lost 10 bases, and 15 bases lay between the germline ends. The CDR3 has 12 residues. Germline loops: CDR1 DFQATT, CDR2 SNEGSKA (reference sequence). The CDR3 loop is CSAPPPGREQFF. DNA for the CDR3: TGCAGTGCTCCCCCCCCGGGGCGCGAGCAGTTCTTC.

This clonotype occurred many times. V usage is TRBV20-1 and J usage is TRBJ1-2; TRBD1 aligns across 9 bases. CDR3 length: 13 amino acids. Germline V CDR1 and CDR2: DFQATT, SNEGSKA (reference sequence). V shed 6 bases, J shed 7 bases, and the junction held 9 bases outside the gene matches. The CDR3 spells CSAGWDRVFGYTF. CDR3 nucleotides: TGCAGTGCGGGGTGGGACAGGGTGTTTGGCTACACCTTC.

This clonotype was recorded many times. The chain is built from TRBV10-1 and TRBJ2-7; maybe TRBD2 (6 bases). The V gene's germline CDR1 is WNHNN and CDR2 SYGVQD (reference sequence). The V end lost 8 bases, the J end lost 2 bases, and 16 bases lay between the germline ends. The CDR3 covers 14 residues. CDR3: CASGTGTSTYEQYF. In DNA form, the CDR3 reads TGCGCCAGCGGGACCGGGACTTCAACCTACGAGCAGTACTTC.

At least ten counts were recorded for this clonotype. This sequence joins TRBV10-1 and TRBJ2-3; D is unresolved. This CDR3 spans 13 amino acids. V was shortened by 0 bases and J by 3 bases, with 4 bases between the two germline ends. Looked up from germline, CDR1 is WNHNN and CDR2 is SYGVQD (reference sequence). The CDR3 here is CASSESKTDTQYF. The DNA of the CDR3 is TGCGCCAGCAGTGAGTCGAAGACAGATACGCAGTATTTT.

The table lists this clonotype with many counts. The rearrangement joins TRBV12-3 or TRBV12-4 to TRBJ2-7; the match to TRBD1 covers 7 bases. Trimming at V came to 4 bases and at J to 6 bases, leaving 9 bases not matched to a gene. The CDR3 is 14 amino acids. The CDR3 is CASSSGQRLGEQYF. The CDR3 DNA reads TGTGCCAGCAGTTCGGGACAGCGACTCGGCGAGCAGTACTTC.

There are many counts of this clonotype. The rearrangement uses TRBV20-1 and TRBJ2-7; D is unresolved. This CDR3 comprises 11 residues. CDR1 is DFQATT and CDR2 is SNEGSKA in the germline V gene (reference sequence). V was cut by 8 bases and J by 1 base, with 9 bases left in between. The CDR3 reads CSFEQSYEQYF. CDR3 DNA sequence: TGCAGTTTCGAACAGTCCTACGAGCAGTACTTC.

This clonotype was seen at least ten times. The rearrangement uses TRBV24-1 and TRBJ1-2, with D possibly being TRBD1 (5 bases). V lost 4 bases to trimming and J lost 6 bases, with 14 bases between them. From germline, CDR1 is KGHDR and CDR2 SFDVKD. There are 14 residues in the CDR3. CDR3 loop: CATSESGGKDGYTF. In DNA, the CDR3 is TGTGCCACCAGTGAATCGGGGGGTAAGGATGGCTACACCTTC.

This clonotype was detected ten times or more. The V and J genes are TRBV6-5 and TRBJ2-1; a possible D gene is TRBD1 (6 bases). The CDR3 runs to 14 residues. Trimming shortened V by 0 bases and J by 8 bases, and 11 bases separated the two germline ends. The germline V gene has CDR1 MNHEY and CDR2 SVGAGI. The CDR3 reads CASSYSTAGDEQFF. For the CDR3, the DNA is TGTGCCAGCAGTTACTCGACGGCAGGGGATGAGCAGTTCTTC.

This clonotype showed up many times. This chain uses TRBV12-3 or TRBV12-4 with TRBJ2-1; 7 bases agree with TRBD1. The CDR3 contains 12 residues. Trimming at V came to 6 bases and at J to 13 bases, leaving 9 bases not matched to a gene. CDR3 residues: CASSKSNRGQFF. The CDR3 DNA sequence: TGTGCCAGCAGCAAATCAAACAGGGGCCAGTTCTTC.

This clonotype was counted a few times. J is TRBJ1-5 and V is TRBV7-8, with TRBD1 matching over 8 bases. Trimming cost V 3 bases and J 2 bases; bases outside gene matches: 3. From germline, CDR1 is SGHVS and CDR2 FQNEAQ. This CDR3 spans 15 amino acids. CDR3 nucleotides: TGTGCCAGCAGCTTGACAGGGGTTCGCAATCAGCCCCAGCATTTT. Its translation: CASSLTGVRNQPQHF.

This clonotype was seen ten or more times. For the CDR3, the DNA is TGCGCCAGCAGCCTGTTTGTGTGGGGCACTGAAGCTTTCTTT. Residues: CASSLFVWGTEAFF. The chain combines TRBV5-1 with TRBJ1-1; the D is unclear. This CDR3 has 14 residues. CDR1 SGHRS and CDR2 YFSETQ come from the germline V gene. V dropped 4 bases and J dropped 4 bases, with 14 bases sitting between them.

This clonotype was seen many times. V gene TRBV20-1 combines with J gene TRBJ2-5; possible D gene TRBD1, 5 bases. CDR1 is DFQATT, CDR2 SNEGSKA, per germline (reference sequence). Trimming cost V 0 bases and J 5 bases, with 10 bases left between them. The CDR3 runs to 13 residues. The DNA of the CDR3 is TGCAGTGCTAGAGAAGGGGCTTTTGAGACCCAGTACTTC. Its translation is CSAREGAFETQYF.

In its sample, this clonotype was seen many times. The gene calls are TRBV6-6 and TRBJ1-5, with TRBD1 as a possible D gene (6 bases). Per the germline V gene, CDR1 is MNHNY and CDR2 is SVGAGI (reference sequence). The CDR3 covers 15 residues. The V gene lost 6 bases and the J gene lost 3 bases, with 15 bases spanning the gap. CDR3 nucleotides: TGTGCCAGCAGAAAAACAGGGACCCACAATCAGCCCCAGCATTTT. Its protein is CASRKTGTHNQPQHF.

This clonotype was seen many times. The chain has TRBV5-6 and TRBJ1-1; 11 bases map to TRBD1. This CDR3 region has 14 residues. V dropped 3 bases and J dropped 4; count of bases not matched to a gene: 2. Germline loops: CDR1 SGHDT, CDR2 YYEEEE. DNA for the CDR3: TGTGCCAGCAGCTCCGGGACAGGGGGCACTGAAGCTTTCTTT. Protein product: CASSSGTGGTEAFF.

This clonotype was counted ten times or more. The chain is built from TRBV2 and TRBJ2-4; a weak D match, TRBD2 (5 bases). V gave up 7 bases and J gave up 1 base, with 8 bases separating them. The CDR3 runs 13 residues. The germline gives CDR1 SNHLY, CDR2 FYNNEI. The CDR3 DNA sequence: TGTGCCAGCAACCTAGCTGCCAAAAACATTCAGTACTTC. It translates to CASNLAAKNIQYF.

This clonotype was detected many times. This chain uses TRBV7-2 with TRBJ2-5; maybe TRBD2 (7 bases). CDR3 length equals 15 residues. From germline, CDR1 is SGHTA and CDR2 FQGNSA. The V and J ends lost 0 bases and 4 bases respectively, with 12 bases between them. The DNA of the CDR3 is TGTGCCAGCAGCTTAGCGGGGGGGCTTCTAGAGACCCAGTACTTC. This gives the protein CASSLAGGLLETQYF.